The subject of this entry is one TCR beta chain. This entry comes from a study of T cell changes during pregnancy in multiple sclerosis. Some clones are missing from TCRdb's copy, which holds only in-frame ones; the method was immunoSEQ multiplex PCR. The sample has some 55,000 clones; 91% are singletons. The source was peripheral blood, collected after pregnancy. This sequence originates from a female donor in good health, enrolled as a control in a pregnancy study.

CDR3 DNA: TGTGCCAGCAGCCAGGGGGTGGGGAACACTGAAGCTTTCTTT. This sequence encodes CASSQGVGNTEAFF. V usage is TRBV7-6 and J usage is TRBJ1-1, with 7 bases lining up with TRBD1. V shed 5 bases, J shed 1 base, and the junction held 4 bases outside the gene matches. The CDR3 length is 14 residues. The germline V gene encodes CDR1 SGHVS and CDR2 FNYEAQ. Variable domain in full (rest from reference TRBV7-6 and TRBJ1-1): GAGVSQSPRYKVTKRGQDVALRCDPISGHVSLYWYRQALGQGPEFLTYFNYEAQQDKSGLPNDRFSAERPEGSISTLTIQRTEQRDSAMYRCASSQGVGNTEAFFGQGTRLTVV.